These 20 T cell receptor beta chains originate from one sample sequenced in a study of control samples from healthy donors and cancer patients. TCRdb's table, derived via immunoSEQ multiplex PCR, lists solely in-frame clones and lacks some. The sample has some 150,000 clones, approximately 94% seen once. The sequencing sample was made of blood. These receptors all come from a man aged 40-55 years in good health.

The chain recombines TRBV7-2 with TRBJ2-2, with 7 positions matching TRBD1. This CDR3 comprises 15 residues. The J segment lost 2 bases and the V segment lost 5 bases, leaving 5 bases of the junction unmatched. CDR1 SGHTA and CDR2 FQGNSA come from the germline V gene. CDR3: CASSRHRGNTGELFF. The CDR3, as DNA: TGTGCCAGCAGCCGGCACAGGGGTAACACCGGGGAGCTGTTTTTT.

CDR3 residues: CASSLGTGHNEKLFF. The CDR3 nucleotides are TGTGCCAGCAGCTTGGGGACAGGGCATAATGAAAAACTGTTTTTT. This sequence joins TRBV5-6 and TRBJ1-4; 8 bases align to TRBD1. The CDR3 extends over 15 amino acids. The V segment lost 0 bases and the J segment 4 bases; nucleotides outside the gene matches: 2. The germline gives CDR1 SGHDT, CDR2 YYEEEE.

The chain recombines TRBV5-1 with TRBJ2-3; 8 positions agree with TRBD2. CDR1 is SGHRS, CDR2 YFSETQ, per germline. This CDR3 spans 16 amino acids. Trimming at V came to 0 bases and at J to 0 bases, leaving 3 bases not matched to a gene. The CDR3 here is CASSLVRGESTDTQYF. Written as DNA, the CDR3 is TGCGCCAGCAGCTTGGTGCGGGGGGAGAGCACAGATACGCAGTATTTT. The full variable domain, its missing parts supplied by reference TRBV5-1 and TRBJ2-3, is KAGVTQTPRYLIKTRGQQVTLSCSPISGHRSVSWYQQTPGQGLQFLFEYFSETQRNKGNFPGRFSGRQFSNSRSEMNVSTLELGDSALYLCASSLVRGESTDTQYFGPGTRLTVL.

V usage is TRBV27 and J usage is TRBJ1-5; D might be TRBD1 (5 bases). Germline CDR1 and CDR2: MNHEY and SMNVEV (reference sequence). V was trimmed by 6 bases and J by 4 bases, leaving 19 bases between them. The CDR3 covers 16 residues. The CDR3 DNA follows: TGTGCCAGCAGCCGCGGCGGGACTTTTGGAAATCAGCCCCAGCATTTT. Its translation: CASSRGGTFGNQPQHF.

The sample holds a few counts of this clone. The chain joins TRBV4-2 to TRBJ1-3; D is undetermined. Trimming took off 0 bases at V and 0 bases at J, with 9 bases between the two ends. Germline V gene sequence: CDR1 LGHNA, CDR2 YNFKEQ. There are 16 residues in the CDR3. The CDR3 sequence is CASSQELRDSGNTIYF. The CDR3 DNA is TGTGCCAGCAGCCAAGAGCTCCGCGACTCTGGAAACACCATATATTTT.

This chain uses TRBV13 with TRBJ1-2; 8 nucleotides match TRBD1. The CDR3 spans 14 residues. With V trimmed by 3 bases and J by 6 bases, 6 bases remained unmatched. Germline values: CDR1 PRHDT, CDR2 FYEKMQ (reference sequence). The CDR3 loop is CASSFGQGANGYTF. In nucleotides, the CDR3 is TGTGCCAGCAGCTTTGGACAGGGAGCGAATGGCTACACCTTC.

The V gene is TRBV7-9, the J gene TRBJ2-4; possible D gene TRBD1, 6 bases. The CDR3 is 18 residues long. V was clipped by 5 bases and J by 4 bases, with 24 bases between them. CDR1 and CDR2 (germline): SEHNR, FQNEAQ (reference sequence). CDR3: CASSPDYRERRTKNIQYF. CDR3 DNA: TGTGCCAGCAGCCCAGATTACAGGGAAAGAAGGACTAAAAACATTCAGTACTTC. Looking up the rest from reference TRBV7-9 and TRBJ2-4 gives the full variable domain: DTGVSQNPRHKITKRGQNVTFRCDPISEHNRLYWYRQTLGQGPEFLTYFQNEAQLEKSRLLSDRFSAERPKGSFSTLEIQRTEQGDSAMYLCASSPDYRERRTKNIQYFGAGTRLSVL.

The chain has TRBV11-2 and TRBJ2-5; D gene unclear. The CDR3 is made up of 11 amino acids. The germline V gene encodes CDR1 SGHAT and CDR2 FQNNGV. V lost 4 bases to trimming and J lost 5 bases, with 5 bases between them. CDR3 nucleotides: TGTGCCAGCAGCTACGGGGAGACCCAGTACTTC. Its protein is CASSYGETQYF.

The CDR3 coding sequence is TGTGCCAGCAGCCCACTAGGGGGCAGGGGGAACACTGAAGCTTTCTTT. Protein: CASSPLGGRGNTEAFF. The chain carries TRBV9 and TRBJ1-1, with 7 bases fitting TRBD1. The CDR3 has 16 residues. Trimming cost V 4 bases and J 1 base; bases outside gene matches: 10. CDR1 and CDR2 from the germline V gene are SGDLS and YYNGEE.

The genes are TRBV12-3 or TRBV12-4 and TRBJ1-1, with D uncertain. The ends were cut back, 5 bases at V and 0 bases at J, with 7 bases in the middle. The CDR3 loop spans 13 amino acids. The CDR3 is CASSPEMNTEAFF. Here the CDR3 DNA reads TGTGCCAGCAGTCCGGAGATGAACACTGAAGCTTTCTTT.

The V and J genes are TRBV6-5 and TRBJ1-2; the D gene is possibly TRBD1 (6 bases). The CDR3 extends over 15 amino acids. The germline V gene encodes CDR1 MNHEY and CDR2 SVGAGI. V shed 0 bases and J shed 6 bases, with 14 bases lying between them. The CDR3 region is CASSYSTEGGDGYTF. The CDR3 nucleotides are TGTGCCAGCAGTTACTCGACGGAGGGGGGTGATGGCTACACCTTC.

The chain is built from TRBV6-5 and TRBJ1-3; a weak D match, TRBD1 (6 bases). Germline V gene sequence: CDR1 MNHEY, CDR2 SVGAGI. Trimming removed 5 bases from V and 4 bases from J, with 12 bases in between. The CDR3 extends over 14 amino acids. For the CDR3, the DNA is TGTGCCAGCAGTAGGACAGTTGGAGGAAACACCATATATTTT. This gives the protein CASSRTVGGNTIYF.

CDR3: CASSPIAARLWNEQFF. The DNA for the CDR3 is TGTGCCAGCAGCCCAATTGCAGCTCGTTTGTGGAATGAGCAGTTCTTC. This sequence joins TRBV3-1 (or the pseudogene TRBV3-2) and TRBJ2-1; D is undetermined. V lost 4 bases and J 7 bases, leaving 20 bases between the germline ends. CDR3 length: 16 residues. Germline values: CDR1 LGHDT, CDR2 YNNKEL (reference sequence).

The chain links TRBV2 to TRBJ1-5; no definite D call. Looked up from germline, CDR1 is SNHLY and CDR2 is FYNNEI. V was trimmed by 4 bases and J by 2 bases, leaving 6 bases between them. The CDR3 has 13 residues. CDR3 nucleotides: TGTGCCAGCAGTGTTCGGGGCAATCAGCCCCAGCATTTT. This translates into CASSVRGNQPQHF. The full variable domain, with the rest looked up from reference TRBV2 and TRBJ1-5, is EPEVTQTPSHQVTQMGQEVILRCVPISNHLYFYWYRQILGQKVEFLVSFYNNEISEKSEIFDDQFSVERPDGSNFTLKIRSTKLEDSAMYFCASSVRGNQPQHFGDGTRLSIL.

The chain employs TRBV11-3 and TRBJ1-1, with 7 bases lining up with TRBD1. CDR1 and CDR2 (germline): SGHNT, YENEEA. Unmatched junction bases numbered 4, after V lost 5 bases and J lost 1 base. This CDR3 is built from 14 residues. The CDR3 DNA is TGTGCCAGCAGCCCCGGGACAGCGAACACTGAAGCTTTCTTT. Residues: CASSPGTANTEAFF.

This chain connects TRBV6-1 to TRBJ2-7, with D unclear. The CDR3 is 14 amino acids. V shed 1 base and J shed 5 bases, with 12 bases lying between them. Germline V gene sequence: CDR1 MNHNS, CDR2 SASEGT. CDR3 in DNA: TGTGCCAGCAGTGAAGTAGAGACACTCGACGAGCAGTACTTC. Translation gives CASSEVETLDEQYF.

In this sample, this clone turned up a few times. V usage is TRBV3-1 (or the pseudogene TRBV3-2) and J usage is TRBJ1-4; weak D call: TRBD1 (5 bases). Per the germline V gene, CDR1 is LGHDT and CDR2 is YNNKEL (reference sequence). V was clipped by 0 bases and J by 8 bases, with 22 bases between them. CDR3 length: 18 amino acids. CDR3 in amino acids: CASSQEEYSGQGREKLFF. CDR3 coding DNA: TGTGCCAGCAGCCAAGAGGAATATAGTGGGCAGGGAAGAGAAAAACTGTTTTTT.

The chain uses TRBV24-1 and TRBJ2-7; 9 positions match TRBD1. J lost 5 bases, V lost 3 bases, and 7 bases had no gene match. The CDR3 runs to 15 residues. The V gene's germline CDR1 is KGHDR and CDR2 SFDVKD. CDR3: CATSDPGQGTHEQYF. In DNA, the CDR3 is TGTGCCACCAGTGATCCGGGACAGGGTACCCACGAGCAGTACTTC.

The chain links TRBV7-2 to TRBJ2-3, with D unclear. Trimming left V 5 bases short and J 2 bases short, with 11 bases between. CDR1 is SGHTA and CDR2 is FQGNSA in the germline V gene. CDR3 length equals 14 residues. CDR3 sequence (DNA): TGTGCCAGCAGCCCGACAAGACTCACAGATACGCAGTATTTT. Protein sequence: CASSPTRLTDTQYF.

This chain connects TRBV29-1 to TRBJ2-1; D might be TRBD2 (6 bases). The germline V and J ends were trimmed by 1 base and 1 base, with 20 bases remaining between them. Germline CDR1 is SQVTM and CDR2 is ANQGSEA. The CDR3 has 18 residues. The CDR3 DNA is TGCAGCGTTGAAGCACCCGGGGGAAAGGTTGGGTCCTACAATGAGCAGTTCTTC. Protein: CSVEAPGGKVGSYNEQFF.